These 20 T cell receptor beta chains were sequenced from one sample in a study of identical twins. From the 5' RACE reads, TCRdb called clonotypes with MiXCR, one entry per CDR3 protein. Among 420,000 or so distinct CDR3 sequences, approximately 17% were seen once, and the ten largest hold roughly 12%. The material sequenced was naive T cells sorted from blood. These receptors were obtained from a man aged 45-60 years in good health.

The chain links TRBV20-1 to TRBJ2-3; D assignment may be TRBD1 or TRBD2 (5 bases each). V shed 3 bases and J shed 2 bases, with 24 bases lying between them. Germline lookup yields CDR1 DFQATT and CDR2 SNEGSKA (reference sequence). The length of the CDR3 is 18 residues. CDR3 nucleotides: TGCAGTGCTAGTTCTCACCTCATATTGGGACGAACCACAGATACGCAGTATTTT. This codes for CSASSHLILGRTTDTQYF.

This clonotype was counted ten times or more. The chain has TRBV5-6 and TRBJ2-7; TRBD1 aligns across 8 bases. The germline V gene has CDR1 SGHDT and CDR2 YYEEEE. V shed 2 bases and J 5 bases; nucleotides not matched to a gene: 9. The CDR3 contains 15 residues. CDR3 loop: CASSFSGQGFHEQYF. The CDR3 coding sequence is TGTGCCAGCAGCTTTAGCGGACAGGGATTTCACGAGCAGTACTTC.

The V call is TRBV6-5, the J call TRBJ2-1; TRBD2 matches at 8 bases. The CDR3 runs to 17 residues. V was pared by 0 bases and J by 6 bases, with 10 bases of the junction left unmatched. CDR1 MNHEY and CDR2 SVGAGI come from the germline V gene. Here the CDR3 reads CASSYSPTSELINEQFF. The CDR3 DNA is TGTGCCAGCAGTTACTCCCCGACTAGCGAGCTCATCAATGAGCAGTTCTTC.

This chain links TRBV28 with TRBJ2-3, with 10 bases lining up with TRBD2. Per the germline V gene, CDR1 is MDHEN and CDR2 is SYDVKM. V dropped 4 bases and J dropped 6; count of bases not matched to a gene: 10. The CDR3 extends over 16 amino acids. CDR3 in amino acids: CASSWQASGGGDTQYF. DNA of the CDR3: TGTGCCAGCAGTTGGCAGGCTAGCGGGGGAGGGGATACGCAGTATTTT.

This rearrangement joins TRBV18 to TRBJ2-6; D unclear. The CDR3 contains 15 residues. Trimming cost V 3 bases and J 1 base, with 7 bases left between them. CDR1 KGHSH and CDR2 LQKENI come from the germline V gene. The CDR3 protein is CASSPLESGANVLTF. The CDR3 DNA sequence: TGTGCCAGCTCACCGTTGGAATCTGGGGCCAACGTCCTGACTTTC.

The rearrangement uses TRBV5-1 and TRBJ2-3; D uncertain. Germline lookup yields CDR1 SGHRS and CDR2 YFSETQ. The CDR3 runs to 14 residues. V lost 6 bases and J lost 4, with 15 bases in between. The CDR3: CASMTGGFADTQYF. The CDR3 DNA follows: TGCGCCAGCATGACGGGCGGCTTCGCAGATACGCAGTATTTT.

A few counts support this clonotype. J is TRBJ2-5 and V is TRBV20-1; tentative D call: TRBD2 (6 bases). V lost 3 bases and J lost 4, with 21 bases in between. This CDR3 contains 16 residues. Germline loops: CDR1 DFQATT, CDR2 SNEGSKA (reference sequence). CDR3 nucleotide sequence: TGCAGTGCTAGGGTTCCCGGGAGAGGGTGGCGAGAGACCCAGTACTTC. It is translated as CSARVPGRGWRETQYF.

This clonotype was detected only a few times. The gene calls are TRBV20-1 and TRBJ2-2, with 14 bases lining up with TRBD2. Per germline, CDR1 DFQATT and CDR2 SNEGSKA (reference sequence). CDR3 length: 17 amino acids. The ends lost 4 bases at V and 5 bases at J; junction bases unmatched: 9. CDR3 residues: CSAKLTSGGAETGELFF. The CDR3 DNA reads as TGCAGTGCTAAGCTGACTAGCGGGGGGGCTGAGACCGGGGAGCTGTTTTTT.

The V gene is TRBV12-3 or TRBV12-4, the J gene TRBJ2-1, with TRBD2 matching over 7 bases. The V and J ends lost 3 bases and 1 base, in that order; junction bases with no gene match: 6. The CDR3 runs 16 residues. This CDR3 is CASSFGREPSYNEQFF. In nucleotides, the CDR3 is TGTGCCAGCAGTTTCGGGCGGGAGCCTTCCTACAATGAGCAGTTCTTC.

The rearrangement uses TRBV25-1 and TRBJ1-3; no definite D call. The V end was cut by 3 bases, the J end by 8 bases, with 11 bases between. The CDR3 is 13 residues long. Germline CDR1 reads MGHDK; CDR2 reads SYGVNS. CDR3 protein: CASSEGLPDTIYF. Here the CDR3 DNA reads TGTGCCAGCAGTGAGGGCCTACCGGACACCATATATTTT.

This clonotype was recorded many times. V and J are TRBV12-3 or TRBV12-4 and TRBJ2-7, with 9 bases matching TRBD1. The CDR3 runs 17 residues. V lost 2 bases and J lost 2; bases outside the gene matches: 10. This chain's CDR3 is CASSLYGQGSTTYEQYF. CDR3 in DNA: TGTGCCAGCAGTTTATACGGACAGGGGTCCACAACCTACGAGCAGTACTTC.

This clonotype has a count of ten or more. The chain recombines TRBV13 with TRBJ2-3, with D uncertain. Germline CDR1 reads PRHDT; CDR2 reads FYEKMQ (reference sequence). There are 14 residues in the CDR3. Trimming left V 5 bases short and J 3 bases short, with 12 bases between. The CDR3 reads CASSTRESTDTQYF. Written as DNA, the CDR3 is TGTGCCAGCAGCACCCGTGAGTCAACAGATACGCAGTATTTT.

Ten or more counts support this clonotype. The chain combines TRBV11-1 with TRBJ2-7, with D unresolved. The CDR3 totals 14 residues. CDR1 and CDR2 from the germline V gene are SGHAT and FQDESV (reference sequence). The germline V and J ends were trimmed by 5 bases and 4 bases, with 15 bases remaining between them. The CDR3 loop reads CASSPRQATYEQYF. CDR3 sequence (DNA): TGTGCCAGCAGCCCCCGCCAAGCTACGTACGAGCAGTACTTC. Based on the CDR3 plus reference TRBV11-1 and TRBJ2-7, the full variable domain is EAEVAQSPRYKITEKSQAVAFWCDPISGHATLYWYRQILGQGPELLVQFQDESVVDDSQLPKDRFSAERLKGVDSTLKIQPAELGDSAMYLCASSPRQATYEQYFGPGTRLTVT.

The J gene is TRBJ2-3, the V gene TRBV4-3; D may be TRBD1 (6 bases). The V gene's germline CDR1 is LGHNA and CDR2 YSLEER. The CDR3 loop spans 16 amino acids. Trimming removed 4 bases at V and 1 base at J, with 15 bases between. DNA of the CDR3: TGCGCCAGCAGCCTCCTGGACTCAGGGGGCACAGATACGCAGTATTTT. Translating it yields CASSLLDSGGTDTQYF.

This clonotype was seen ten or more times. The V and J genes are TRBV7-3 and TRBJ2-3; D possibly corresponds to TRBD2 (5 bases). Per the germline V gene, CDR1 is SGHTA and CDR2 is FQGTGA. The CDR3 is 12 amino acids. Trimming pared 5 bases from V and 9 bases from J, leaving 12 bases between. The CDR3 loop is CASSLARGTQYF. CDR3 DNA sequence: TGTGCCAGCAGCCTCGCTCGGGGAACGCAGTATTTT.

At least ten counts were recorded for this clonotype. The V call is TRBV5-1, the J call TRBJ2-1, with 9 bases lining up with TRBD1. V was clipped by 0 bases and J by 6 bases; unmatched bases: 7. The CDR3 totals 16 residues. CDR1 and CDR2 from the germline V gene are SGHRS and YFSETQ. CDR3: CASSLEPRDRANEQFF. The CDR3 coding sequence is TGCGCCAGCAGCTTGGAGCCTCGGGACAGGGCCAATGAGCAGTTCTTC.

Ten or more counts support this clonotype. The V and J genes are TRBV5-1 and TRBJ2-1, with 13 bases identical to TRBD2. Per germline, CDR1 SGHRS and CDR2 YFSETQ. V shed 4 bases, J shed 6 bases, and the junction held 4 bases outside the gene matches. The CDR3 contains 15 residues. The DNA of the CDR3 is TGCGCCAGCAGCCCGCGGACTAGCGGGGGCAATGAGCAGTTCTTC. Residues: CASSPRTSGGNEQFF.

In its sample, this clonotype was seen a few times. The chain recombines TRBV5-1 with TRBJ2-1, with D possibly matching TRBD2 (6 bases). Germline CDR1 reads SGHRS; CDR2 reads YFSETQ. The CDR3 has 11 amino acids. Trimming took 7 bases from V and 6 from J, leaving 8 bases between them. The CDR3 DNA follows: TGCGCCAGCCGGGACTTCAATGAGCAGTTCTTC. This gives the protein CASRDFNEQFF.

This clonotype was found many times. The CDR3 nucleotides are TGTGCCAGCAGCCAAGATGGGACAGGGGGGACCGGGGAGCTGTTTTTT. As protein: CASSQDGTGGTGELFF. This chain connects TRBV4-2 to TRBJ2-2; 11 positions match TRBD1. In germline, CDR1 is LGHNA, CDR2 YNFKEQ. CDR3 length equals 16 residues. V dropped 0 bases and J dropped 5; count of bases not matched to a gene: 2.

The V call is TRBV5-1, the J call TRBJ2-7, with D perhaps assigned TRBD1 or TRBD2 (7 bases each). Germline V gene sequence: CDR1 SGHRS, CDR2 YFSETQ. The CDR3 runs to 14 residues. Trimming shortened V by 0 bases and J by 7 bases, and 14 bases separated the two germline ends. For the CDR3, the DNA is TGCGCCAGCAGCTTGGGCCAGGGGGGGAATGAGCAGTACTTC. The encoded protein is CASSLGQGGNEQYF.